The 6 T cell receptor beta chains in this list originate from one sample, sequenced in a study of cytomegalovirus exposure and HLA in healthy donors. This PCR relied on a set of 60 Vbeta primers and 13 Jbeta primers. The data were produced by immunoSEQ multiplex PCR, yet TCRdb's version contains in-frame clones alone and is incomplete. The sample yields 100,000 to 130,000 clones, approximately 79% seen once. The sample comprised PBMCs. These receptors originate from a woman aged 40 to 50 in good health and CMV-seropositive.

The rearrangement uses TRBV5-1 and TRBJ1-1, with D unclear. The CDR3 has 14 amino acids. The V gene lost 6 bases and the J gene lost 1 base, with 13 bases spanning the gap. Germline V gives CDR1 SGHRS, CDR2 YFSETQ. The CDR3 region is CASTDLTGNTEAFF. The CDR3 DNA reads TGCGCCAGCACAGATTTGACGGGGAACACTGAAGCTTTCTTT.

The chain joins TRBV6-1 to TRBJ1-5, with 7 bases aligning to TRBD1. The CDR3 totals 14 residues. The ends lost 6 bases at V and 6 bases at J; junction bases unmatched: 8. Germline CDR1 is MNHNS and CDR2 is SASEGT. CDR3 nucleotides: TGTGCCAGCAGCCCCACAGGGGAGAGTCAGCCCCAGCATTTT. It codes for CASSPTGESQPQHF.

The chain joins TRBV9 to TRBJ1-2, with TRBD1 as a possible D gene (6 bases). V was pared by 3 bases and J by 4 bases, with 10 bases between. The CDR3 has 13 residues. Germline V CDR1 and CDR2: SGDLS, YYNGEE. The CDR3 nucleotides are TGTGCCAGCAGCGAAGGACAGTCCTATGGCTACACCTTC. The encoded protein is CASSEGQSYGYTF.

This chain connects TRBV2 to TRBJ1-1; perhaps TRBD1 as D (5 bases). There are 14 residues in the CDR3. Germline values: CDR1 SNHLY, CDR2 FYNNEI. V lost 5 bases and J lost 1, with 11 bases in between. In nucleotides, the CDR3 is TGTGCCAGCAGTACCAGGGTCACGAACACTGAAGCTTTCTTT. Its translation is CASSTRVTNTEAFF.

This clone was detected a few times. The chain links TRBV5-5 to TRBJ1-5; possibly TRBD1 for D (5 bases). The V end was cut by 4 bases, the J end by 0 bases, with 14 bases between. In germline, CDR1 is SGHKS, CDR2 YYEKEE (reference sequence). This CDR3 contains 16 residues. The CDR3 DNA sequence: TGTGCCAGCAGCCCCTGGGGGGAGGTTAGCAATCAGCCCCAGCATTTT. Translation gives CASSPWGEVSNQPQHF.

The chain joins TRBV19 to TRBJ2-1; 9 nucleotides match TRBD2. This CDR3 is built from 15 residues. The V segment lost 3 bases and the J segment 7 bases; nucleotides outside the gene matches: 7. The germline CDR1 and CDR2 sequences are LNHDA and SQIVND (reference sequence). CDR3 DNA: TGTGCCAGTAGTATGGGGTTAGCGGGGGAGAATGAGCAGTTCTTC. This translates into CASSMGLAGENEQFF. Supplemented by reference TRBV19 and TRBJ2-1, the full variable domain reads DGGITQSPKYLFRKEGQNVTLSCEQNLNHDAMYWYRQDPGQGLRLIYYSQIVNDFQKGDIAEGYSVSREKKESFPLTVTSAQKNPTAFYLCASSMGLAGENEQFFGPGTRLTVL.